The 4 T cell receptor beta chains listed next were all sequenced from one sample in a study of T cells after posttransplantation cyclophosphamide. Cyclophosphamide on days +3 and +4 followed busulfan-fludarabine conditioning and a marrow graft. Sequencing was performed with immunoSEQ multiplex PCR; in TCRdb, only in-frame clones are kept and a portion is missing. The sample has 4,000 to 6,000 clones; 75% to 85% are singletons. The sequencing used PBMCs, collected after allogeneic stem cell transplant with posttransplant cyclophosphamide. These receptors were taken from a male patient in his fifties who received an allogeneic stem cell transplant from a related donor and was CMV-positive. Some of the T cells might come from the graft donor.

This clone was counted once. V gene TRBV2 combines with J gene TRBJ1-3, with D possibly being TRBD1 (5 bases). The CDR3 has 14 amino acids. Per the germline V gene, CDR1 is SNHLY and CDR2 is FYNNEI. V shed 3 bases and J shed 4 bases, with 10 bases lying between them. CDR3 in DNA: TGTGCCAGCAGTGAGCCCAGGGCGGGAAACACCATATATTTT. Protein product: CASSEPRAGNTIYF.

This chain uses TRBV18 with TRBJ2-5, with a tentative D call TRBD2 (5 bases). This CDR3 is 13 amino acids long. Germline values: CDR1 KGHSH, CDR2 LQKENI. V was clipped by 4 bases and J by 3 bases, with 9 bases between them. The CDR3 loop reads CASSRDGEETQYF. The CDR3 DNA reads TGTGCCAGCTCACGCGACGGGGAAGAGACCCAGTACTTC.

V is TRBV18 and J is TRBJ2-4, with D perhaps TRBD2 (5 bases). Germline V gene data show CDR1 as KGHSH and CDR2 as LQKENI. The ends were cut back, 5 bases at V and 2 bases at J, with 10 bases in the middle. The length of the CDR3 is 14 residues. In DNA, the CDR3 is TGTGCCAGCTCAGAACTAGGACCCAAAAACATTCAGTACTTC. Translation: CASSELGPKNIQYF.

This chain connects TRBV6-5 to TRBJ1-2; 7 bases agree with TRBD1. The CDR3 is 15 residues long. Germline V lookup: CDR1 MNHEY, CDR2 SVGAGI. V lost 0 bases and J lost 5; bases outside the gene matches: 6. Written as DNA, the CDR3 is TGTGCCAGCAGTTACTCAGGGGGCGTTGGATATGGCTACACCTTC. Residues: CASSYSGGVGYGYTF.